Below, one T cell receptor (beta chain) is given with its context. This entry is derived from a study of blood T cell repertoires in COVID-19. The table came from immunoSEQ multiplex PCR; TCRdb's copy has only in-frame clones and leaves some out. The table has approximately 160,000 clones, roughly 86% seen once. Germline CDR1 is SGDLS and CDR2 is YYNGEE. V was cut by 0 bases and J by 4 bases, with 10 bases left in between. The CDR3 runs 14 residues. The sequenced sample consisted of peripheral blood. This chain joins TRBV9 and TRBJ1-1; no clear D gene. The sequence came from a man aged 55 to 70 with COVID-19, enrolled during active disease. The CDR3 bases are TGTGCCAGCAGCGTAGGTCCAACAGCCACTGAAGCTTTCTTT. As protein: CASSVGPTATEAFF. Together with reference TRBV9 and TRBJ1-1, the CDR3 gives the full variable domain: DSGVTQTPKHLITATGQRVTLRCSPRSGDLSVYWYQQSLDQGLQFLIQYYNGEERAKGNILERFSAQQFPDLHSELNLSSLELGDSALYFCASSVGPTATEAFFGQGTRLTVV.